This is a list of T cell receptor beta chains from one sample in a study of response to subunit inactivated influenza vaccine. TCRdb reprocessed the RT-PCR reads via MiXCR and lists one record per CDR3 protein. The table shows hundreds of thousands of distinct CDR3 sequences, with about 8% occurring only once. The sequenced sample was PBMCs from blood, obtained roughly 24 months after vaccination. These receptors all stem from a man aged 50 to 69 who received an inactivated influenza vaccine. The CDR3 runs from the conserved cysteine through the conserved F or W. The order of the fields is V gene, J gene, clone size, D gene, CDR3 protein, CDR3 DNA. D genes are given only for firm matches. Not all rows give a size; the values are once, few, many and, for expanded clones, a class.

TRBV7-2	TRBJ2-2	few	TRBD2	CASSSTSGTGELFF	TGTGCCAGCAGCTCGACTAGCGGCACCGGGGAGCTGTTTTTT
TRBV11-2	TRBJ2-7	few	-	CASSPGSGGEQYF	TGTGCCAGCAGCCCTGGATCAGGCGGGGAGCAGTACTTC
TRBV12-3/TRBV12-4	TRBJ2-2	-	TRBD2	CASRSGTTFTGELFF	TGTGCCAGCAGGTCCGGGACTACTTTCACCGGGGAGCTGTTTTTT
TRBV6-1	TRBJ2-7	-	-	CASSDQGSYEQYF	TGTGCCAGCAGTGACCAGGGATCCTACGAGCAGTACTTC
TRBV10-1	TRBJ1-1	few	-	CASIIIGNTEAFF	TGCGCCAGCATTATTATCGGGAACACTGAAGCTTTCTTT
TRBV5-1	TRBJ2-1	-	-	CASSLGYKDEQFF	TGCGCCAGCAGCTTGGGATATAAGGATGAGCAGTTCTTC
TRBV3-1	TRBJ1-2	-	-	CASSDQGYYGYTF	TGTGCCAGCAGCGACCAGGGTTACTATGGCTACACCTTC
TRBV5-1	TRBJ2-1	few	TRBD2	CASSLLGLAPYNEQFF	TGCGCCAGCAGCTTGCTGGGACTAGCGCCCTACAATGAGCAGTTCTTC
TRBV6-1	TRBJ2-2	many	TRBD2	CASSHSGVDTGELFF	TGTGCCAGCAGTCATAGCGGGGTGGACACCGGGGAGCTGTTTTTT
TRBV5-5	TRBJ2-2	few	TRBD1	CASSLGGRTGRTGELFF	TGTGCCAGCAGCTTGGGAGGTCGGACAGGGAGGACCGGGGAGCTGTTTTTT
TRBV20-1	TRBJ1-5	many	-	CSARGPFNQPQHF	TGCAGTGCTAGGGGCCCCTTCAATCAGCCCCAGCATTTT
TRBV20-1	TRBJ2-7	-	-	CSARDLDRFYEQYF	TGCAGTGCTAGAGATCTTGACCGATTCTACGAGCAGTACTTC
TRBV12-3/TRBV12-4	TRBJ2-3	many	-	CASSFRDTQYF	TGTGCCAGCAGTTTTAGAGATACGCAGTATTTT
TRBV11-2	TRBJ2-5	few	TRBD2	CASSLVTRGTGETQYF	TGTGCCAGCAGCTTAGTTACGCGGGGGACCGGAGAGACCCAGTACTTC
TRBV7-2	TRBJ1-1	many	-	CASTSLDRMNTEAFF	TGTGCCAGCACCTCCTTGGACCGCATGAACACTGAAGCTTTCTTT
TRBV18	TRBJ1-1	few	-	CASSPPGGGRNTEAFF	TGTGCCAGCTCACCACCGGGGGGAGGAAGGAACACTGAAGCTTTCTTT
TRBV2	TRBJ2-2	few	-	CASNLGLGLTGELFF	TGTGCCAGCAACCTGGGCCTGGGCCTCACCGGGGAGCTGTTTTTT
TRBV7-8	TRBJ1-5	many	-	CASSQTRATGLRRQPQHF	TGTGCCAGCAGCCAAACGCGAGCGACAGGTTTAAGGCGCCAGCCCCAGCATTTT
TRBV24-1	TRBJ2-7	-	-	CATSDPGGGGDEQYF	TGTGCCACCAGTGATCCGGGAGGCGGGGGCGACGAGCAGTACTTC
TRBV5-1	TRBJ2-7	many	TRBD1	CASSPRDRGYEQYF	TGCGCCAGCAGCCCTCGGGACAGGGGTTACGAGCAGTACTTC
TRBV18	TRBJ2-6	few	-	CASSPDRFGLTGANVLTF	TGTGCCAGCTCACCCGACCGATTCGGTTTAACTGGGGCCAACGTCCTGACTTTC
TRBV5-1	TRBJ2-1	-	TRBD2	CASSHGEGNYNEQFF	TGCGCCAGCAGCCACGGGGAGGGCAACTACAATGAGCAGTTCTTC
TRBV5-6	TRBJ2-7	-	TRBD2	CASSLERGESEQYF	TGTGCCAGCAGCTTGGAGCGGGGGGAATCCGAGCAGTACTTC
TRBV7-9	TRBJ2-6	few	-	CASSPEGSGANVLTF	TGTGCCAGCAGCCCAGAAGGTTCTGGGGCCAACGTCCTGACTTTC
TRBV5-5	TRBJ1-1	few	TRBD1	CASSAVGTGNLGTEAFF	TGTGCCAGCAGCGCAGTAGGGACAGGGAATTTGGGCACTGAAGCTTTCTTT
TRBV30	TRBJ2-3	-	TRBD1	CAGSGTGGTDTQYF	TGTGCCGGTTCCGGGACAGGGGGCACAGATACGCAGTATTTT
TRBV20-1	TRBJ2-7	many	TRBD1	CSAIGDRGYEQYF	TGCAGTGCTATAGGGGACAGGGGTTACGAGCAGTACTTC
TRBV7-2	TRBJ2-7	few	-	CASSLSGRGGSYEQYF	TGTGCCAGCAGCCTCTCGGGGCGGGGCGGCTCCTACGAGCAGTACTTC
TRBV6-2/TRBV6-3	TRBJ2-7	-	-	CASSLTGGQTYEQYF	TGTGCCAGCAGTTTGACGGGGGGCCAGACCTACGAGCAGTACTTC
TRBV28	TRBJ2-7	-	TRBD1	CASSIPRTGGLSEQYF	TGTGCCAGCAGTATCCCAAGGACAGGGGGCTTATCGGAGCAGTACTTC
TRBV11-2	TRBJ2-7	-	TRBD2	CASSLVPAGGTYEQYF	TGTGCCAGCAGCTTAGTGCCAGCGGGGGGAACCTACGAGCAGTACTTC
TRBV5-1	TRBJ2-5	many	-	CASSLVGDLPYF	TGCGCCAGCAGCTTGGTCGGGGACCTCCCGTACTTC
TRBV5-1	TRBJ1-6	few	-	CASSLEGPVSTPLHF	TGCGCCAGCAGCTTGGAGGGTCCGGTCTCGACACCCCTCCACTTT
TRBV19	TRBJ1-5	-	-	CASSTWGGQTNQPQHF	TGTGCCAGTAGTACGTGGGGAGGCCAGACTAATCAGCCCCAGCATTTT
TRBV2	TRBJ2-1	many	TRBD1	CASSDRGFYNEQFF	TGTGCCAGCAGCGACAGGGGTTTCTACAATGAGCAGTTCTTC
TRBV7-2	TRBJ2-5	few	-	CASSSGNFETQYF	TGTGCCAGCAGCTCTGGAAACTTTGAGACCCAGTACTTC
TRBV20-1	TRBJ2-1	few	TRBD1	CCARERTGASLNKQFF	TGCTGTGCTAGAGAGCGGACAGGGGCATCTCTTAATAAGCAGTTCTTC
TRBV20-1	TRBJ2-3	few	-	CSARVVSGSLGTDTQYF	TGCAGTGCTAGGGTGGTTTCGGGGTCGCTTGGCACAGATACGCAGTATTTT
TRBV12-5	TRBJ1-1	few	TRBD1	CASGLDPTGKHPEAFF	TGTGCTAGTGGTTTGGACCCGACAGGGAAACACCCTGAAGCTTTCTTT
TRBV3-1	TRBJ1-1	few	-	CASSQYPGRAFF	TGTGCCAGCAGCCAGTATCCGGGTAGAGCTTTCTTT
TRBV6-5	TRBJ2-4	many	-	CASSYGGGTAKNIQYF	TGTGCCAGCAGTTACGGAGGGGGGACGGCCAAAAACATTCAGTACTTC
TRBV5-1	TRBJ1-3	few	-	CASSLAGQSFGNTIYF	TGCGCCAGCAGCTTAGCGGGACAATCTTTCGGAAACACCATATATTTT
TRBV7-9	TRBJ1-3	many	-	CASSLVSPGNTIYF	TGTGCCAGCAGCTTAGTATCCCCAGGAAACACCATATATTTT
TRBV12-3/TRBV12-4	TRBJ1-6	-	-	CACSLIPGLSSYNSPLHF	TGTGCCTGCAGTTTAATCCCCGGGTTGAGCTCCTATAATTCACCCCTCCACTTT
TRBV6-2/TRBV6-3	TRBJ1-1	many	-	CASGPGRVTEAFF	TGTGCCAGCGGACCGGGACGAGTCACTGAAGCTTTCTTT
TRBV20-1	TRBJ2-2	-	TRBD2	CSASPGGKEFTGELFF	TGCAGTGCTAGCCCGGGAGGAAAAGAATTCACCGGGGAGCTGTTTTTT
TRBV5-1	TRBJ2-7	-	TRBD1	CASSKGGAWEQYF	TGCGCCAGCAGTAAAGGGGGCGCGTGGGAGCAGTACTTC
TRBV4-3	TRBJ1-4	few	-	CASSQVRGIKTNEKLFF	TGCGCCAGCAGCCAAGTTAGGGGAATCAAGACTAATGAAAAACTGTTTTTT
TRBV5-1	TRBJ1-1	few	-	CASSSTGYTEAFF	TGCGCCAGCAGCAGTACAGGTTACACTGAAGCTTTCTTT
TRBV6-2/TRBV6-3	TRBJ2-3	few	TRBD1	CASSYGDRGHEDTQYF	TGTGCCAGCAGTTATGGGGACAGGGGGCATGAAGATACGCAGTATTTT
TRBV7-2	TRBJ2-3	many	TRBD1	CASSRDRRTDTQYF	TGTGCCAGCAGCAGGGACAGACGCACAGATACGCAGTATTTT
TRBV20-1	TRBJ1-5	-	TRBD1	CSAQQGVNQPQHF	TGCAGTGCTCAACAGGGGGTAAATCAGCCCCAGCATTTT
TRBV7-2	TRBJ2-1	few	-	CASSLVGQVYNEQFF	TGTGCCAGCAGCTTAGTGGGACAAGTTTACAATGAGCAGTTCTTC
TRBV5-1	TRBJ2-7	few	-	CASSPDSFLLEQYF	TGCGCCAGCAGCCCGGACAGTTTTCTCTTGGAGCAGTACTTC
TRBV2	TRBJ1-1	-	-	CASSEWAGPRTEAFF	TGTGCCAGCAGTGAATGGGCAGGCCCGCGCACTGAAGCTTTCTTT
TRBV25-1	TRBJ1-4	few	-	CASSEWGNEKLFF	TGTGCCAGCAGTGAATGGGGGAATGAAAAACTGTTTTTT
TRBV28	TRBJ2-7	-	-	CASSAPLTGTSMTYEQYF	TGTGCCAGCAGCGCCCCGTTAACCGGGACCAGCATGACCTACGAGCAGTACTTC
TRBV2	TRBJ1-1	many	-	CAGTGTNPNTEAFF	TGTGCCGGAACCGGGACAAATCCTAACACTGAAGCTTTCTTT
TRBV5-5	TRBJ2-2	-	-	CASSLWQGGTGELFF	TGTGCCAGCAGCTTGTGGCAGGGTGGGACCGGGGAGCTGTTTTTT